The present TCR beta chain was sequenced within a study of stem cell transplantation in POMP-related autoinflammatory disease. On the study more broadly: Impaired MHC class I-dependent CD8+ differentiation was hypothesized from defective thymoproteasomes. Pre-transplant patients had naive-skewed CD4+ T cells and few CD8+ T cells. Study-wide points: Fewer unique TRB V-J gene pairings were identified in patients with PRAID. PRAID patients trended toward lower TRB diversity and higher clonality in all analyzed T-cell subsets.

From germline, CDR1 is SEHNR and CDR2 FQNEAQ (reference sequence). The CDR3 contains 17 residues. The germline V and J ends were trimmed by 1 base and 0 bases, with 13 bases remaining between them. Clones were read by immunoSEQ multiplex PCR, and TCRdb kept only the in-frame ones, dropping some. The data hold some 31,000 clones, with about 90% observed a single time. As regards this clone: What it binds is not known.

The chain is built from TRBV7-9 and TRBJ2-1, with D uncertain. The TCR originated in a human donor with POMP-related autoinflammation and immune dysregulation (PRAID). The sample in question was CD4+ T cells from PBMCs, obtained before stem cell transplantation. The CDR3 DNA reads TGTGCCAGCAGCTTAGAAACCGGGCCTAGCTCCTACAATGAGCAGTTCTTC. Residues: CASSLETGPSSYNEQFF.